This T cell receptor beta chain appears in the sequencing data of a study of T cell responses to AZD1222 COVID-19 vaccine. Study outcomes and limitations: Mapped onto spike, vaccine-associated CD4 TCRs spanned it and were dominant at 160-218 and 743-854. Only six or seven AZD1222 recipients tested seropositive at baseline.

The data were produced by immunoSEQ multiplex PCR, yet TCRdb's version contains in-frame clones alone and is incomplete. This sample has around 150,000 clones, with roughly 90% found just once. A word on this clone: Its antigen remains unidentified.

Between the trimmed V and J ends, which lost 5 bases and 7 bases, there was a span of 14 bases. The CDR3 length is 14 residues. Germline CDR1 MNHNS, CDR2 SASEGT. The rearrangement links TRBV6-1 to TRBJ1-4; D remains unclear. The sequences come from peripheral blood, collected 28 days after the second AZD1222 dose. This receptor was taken from an adult who received the AZD1222 COVID-19 vaccine. Written as DNA, the CDR3 is TGTGCCAGCAGTCCCCGAGAGGGAAGTGAAAAACTGTTTTTT. Encoded protein: CASSPREGSEKLFF.